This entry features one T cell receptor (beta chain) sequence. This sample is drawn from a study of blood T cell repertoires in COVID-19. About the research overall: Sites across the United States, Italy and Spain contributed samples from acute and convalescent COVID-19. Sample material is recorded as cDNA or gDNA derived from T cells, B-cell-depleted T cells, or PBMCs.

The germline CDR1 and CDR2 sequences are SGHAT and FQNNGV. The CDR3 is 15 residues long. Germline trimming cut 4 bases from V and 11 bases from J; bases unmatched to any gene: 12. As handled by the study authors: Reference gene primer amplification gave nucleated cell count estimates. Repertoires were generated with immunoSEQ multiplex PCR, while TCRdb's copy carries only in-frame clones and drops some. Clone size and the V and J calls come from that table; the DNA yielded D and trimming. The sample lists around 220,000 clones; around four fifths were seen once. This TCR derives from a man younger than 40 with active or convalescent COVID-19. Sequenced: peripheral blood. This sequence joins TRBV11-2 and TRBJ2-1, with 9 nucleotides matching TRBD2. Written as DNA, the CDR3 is TGTGCCAGCAGCTCGGGTGCGGGGGGGGCTCTTCAGCAGTTCTTC. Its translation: CASSSGAGGALQQFF.